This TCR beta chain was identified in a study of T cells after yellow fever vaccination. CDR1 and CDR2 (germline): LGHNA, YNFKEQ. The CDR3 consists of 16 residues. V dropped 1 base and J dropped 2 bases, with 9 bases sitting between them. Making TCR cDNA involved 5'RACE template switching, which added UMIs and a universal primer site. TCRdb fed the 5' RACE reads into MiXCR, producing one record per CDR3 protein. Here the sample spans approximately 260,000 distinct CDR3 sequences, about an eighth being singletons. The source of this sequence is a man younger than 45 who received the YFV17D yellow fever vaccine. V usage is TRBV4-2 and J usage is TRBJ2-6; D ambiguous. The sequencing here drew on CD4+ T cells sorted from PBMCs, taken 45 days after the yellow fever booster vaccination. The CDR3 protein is CASSQGLNPGANVLTF. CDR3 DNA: TGTGCCAGCAGCCAAGGTCTTAACCCTGGGGCCAACGTCCTGACTTTC.